The clone carrying this T cell receptor (beta chain) was counted between two and nine times. No antigen is known for it. This record comes from a study of blood T cells in healthy people across ages. Next came a second PCR, run for roughly 6 to 11 cycles, which used a sample-barcoded 5' primer along with a J-beta primer mix. TCRdb reanalysed the 5' RACE reads using MiXCR and keeps one entry per CDR3 protein. Seen here are 650,000 or so distinct CDR3 sequences, more than 45% observed once, and the top ten hold about 13%. Extracted total RNA amounted to at least 5.5 micrograms for each sample. Overall study results and limits: Diversity figures derived from one million T cells were judged to underestimate the true value.

Germline lookup yields CDR1 KGHSH and CDR2 LQKENI. With 8 bases removed from V and 2 bases from J, the gap between germline ends came to 15 bases. The CDR3 has 14 residues. The TCR originated in a woman older than 75 in good health. The sequenced material came from blood. The rearrangement uses TRBV18 and TRBJ1-2; no firm D call. The chain's CDR3 is CASPPDPGNYGYTF. In DNA form, the CDR3 reads TGTGCCAGCCCCCCAGATCCGGGAAACTATGGCTACACCTTC.